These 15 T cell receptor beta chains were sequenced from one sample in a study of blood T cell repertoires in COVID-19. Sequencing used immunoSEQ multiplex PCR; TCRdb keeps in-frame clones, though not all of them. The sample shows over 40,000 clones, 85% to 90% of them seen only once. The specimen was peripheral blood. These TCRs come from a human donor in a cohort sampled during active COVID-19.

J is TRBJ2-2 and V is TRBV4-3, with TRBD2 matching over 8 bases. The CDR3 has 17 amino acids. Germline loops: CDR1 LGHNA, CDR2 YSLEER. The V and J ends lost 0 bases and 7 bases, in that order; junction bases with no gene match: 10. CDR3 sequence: CASSQDQASGRFGELFF. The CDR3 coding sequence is TGCGCCAGCAGCCAAGATCAGGCTAGCGGGCGTTTCGGGGAGCTGTTTTTT.

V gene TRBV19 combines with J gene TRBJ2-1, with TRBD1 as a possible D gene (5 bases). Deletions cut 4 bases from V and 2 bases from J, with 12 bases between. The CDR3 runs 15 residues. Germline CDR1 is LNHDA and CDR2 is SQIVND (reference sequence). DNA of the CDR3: TGTGCCAGTAGTACCACCCCAGGGCCCTACAATGAGCAGTTCTTC. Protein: CASSTTPGPYNEQFF.

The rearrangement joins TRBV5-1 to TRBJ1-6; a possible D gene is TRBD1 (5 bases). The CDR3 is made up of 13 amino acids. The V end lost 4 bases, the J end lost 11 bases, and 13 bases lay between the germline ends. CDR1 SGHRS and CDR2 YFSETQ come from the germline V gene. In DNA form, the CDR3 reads TGCGCCAGCAGCCTTGAAGCGGGGGCACCCCTCCACTTT. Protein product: CASSLEAGAPLHF.

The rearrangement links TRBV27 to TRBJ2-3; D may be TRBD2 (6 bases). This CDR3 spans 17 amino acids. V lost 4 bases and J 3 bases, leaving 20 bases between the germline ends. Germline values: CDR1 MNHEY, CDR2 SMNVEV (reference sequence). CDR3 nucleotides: TGTGCCAGCAGTTCCCTCCCCCCGGGAGAATTGACAGATACGCAGTATTTT. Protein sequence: CASSSLPPGELTDTQYF.

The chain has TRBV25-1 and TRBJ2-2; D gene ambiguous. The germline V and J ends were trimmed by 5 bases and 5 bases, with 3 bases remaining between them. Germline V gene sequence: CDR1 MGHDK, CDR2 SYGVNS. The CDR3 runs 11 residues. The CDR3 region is CASSSTGELFF. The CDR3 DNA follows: TGTGCCAGCAGTTCAACCGGGGAGCTGTTTTTT.

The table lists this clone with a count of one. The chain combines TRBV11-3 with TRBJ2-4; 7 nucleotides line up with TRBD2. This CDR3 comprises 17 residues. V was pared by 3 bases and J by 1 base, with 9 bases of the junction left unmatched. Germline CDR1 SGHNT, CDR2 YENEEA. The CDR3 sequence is CASSFARGGRAKNIQYF. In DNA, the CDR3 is TGTGCCAGCAGCTTTGCGCGCGGGGGAAGGGCCAAAAACATTCAGTACTTC.

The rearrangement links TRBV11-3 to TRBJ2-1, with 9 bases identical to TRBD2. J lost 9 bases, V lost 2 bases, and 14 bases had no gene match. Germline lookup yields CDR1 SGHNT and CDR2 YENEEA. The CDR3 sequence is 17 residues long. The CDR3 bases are TGTGCCAGCAGCTTAACCCCGCTAGCGGGGAGCCAAGGTGAGCAGTTCTTC. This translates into CASSLTPLAGSQGEQFF.

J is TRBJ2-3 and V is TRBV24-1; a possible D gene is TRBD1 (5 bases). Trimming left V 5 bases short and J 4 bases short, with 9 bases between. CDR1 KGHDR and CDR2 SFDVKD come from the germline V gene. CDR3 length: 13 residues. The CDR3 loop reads CATSGGAPDTQYF. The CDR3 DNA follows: TGTGCCACCAGTGGTGGGGCCCCAGATACGCAGTATTTT.

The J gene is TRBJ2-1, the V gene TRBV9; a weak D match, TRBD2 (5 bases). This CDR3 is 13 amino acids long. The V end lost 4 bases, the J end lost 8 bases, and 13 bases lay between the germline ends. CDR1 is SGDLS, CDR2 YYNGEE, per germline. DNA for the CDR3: TGTGCCAGCAGCACGGTCCTGGGAGATGAGCAGTTCTTC. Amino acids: CASSTVLGDEQFF. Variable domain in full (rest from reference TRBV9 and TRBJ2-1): DSGVTQTPKHLITATGQRVTLRCSPRSGDLSVYWYQQSLDQGLQFLIQYYNGEERAKGNILERFSAQQFPDLHSELNLSSLELGDSALYFCASSTVLGDEQFFGPGTRLTVL.

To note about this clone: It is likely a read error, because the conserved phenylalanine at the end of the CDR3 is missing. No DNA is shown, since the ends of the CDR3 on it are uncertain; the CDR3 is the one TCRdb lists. The chain's CDR3 is CASTRFAEGL. This chain links TRBV21-1 with TRBJ2-7; the table names TRBD2, a call not compared with the DNA. TRBV21-1 is a documented pseudogene. The CDR3 is 10 residues long, ends included.

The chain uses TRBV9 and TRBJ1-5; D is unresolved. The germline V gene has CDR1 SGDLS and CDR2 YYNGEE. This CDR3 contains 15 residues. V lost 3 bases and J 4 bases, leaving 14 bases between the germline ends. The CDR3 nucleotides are TGTGCCAGCAGCGGGGGAGAGATAGGGAATCAGCCCCAGCATTTT. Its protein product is CASSGGEIGNQPQHF.

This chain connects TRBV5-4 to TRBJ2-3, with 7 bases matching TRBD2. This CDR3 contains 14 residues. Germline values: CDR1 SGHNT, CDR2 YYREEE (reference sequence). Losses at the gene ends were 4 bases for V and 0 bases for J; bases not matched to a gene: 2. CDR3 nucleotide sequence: TGTGCCAGCAGCCTGGGACTAAGCACAGATACGCAGTATTTT. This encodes CASSLGLSTDTQYF.

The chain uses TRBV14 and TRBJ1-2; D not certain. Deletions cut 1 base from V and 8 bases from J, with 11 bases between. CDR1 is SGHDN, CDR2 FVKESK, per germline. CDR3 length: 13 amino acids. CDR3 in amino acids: CASSQGQRMGYTF. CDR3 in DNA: TGTGCCAGCAGCCAAGGCCAGAGGATGGGCTACACCTTC.

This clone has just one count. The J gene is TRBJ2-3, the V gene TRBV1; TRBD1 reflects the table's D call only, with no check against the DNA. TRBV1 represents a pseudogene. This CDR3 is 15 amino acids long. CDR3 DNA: TGCACCAGCAGCCCGGGCCTTAAGGGGACAGATACGCAGTATTTT. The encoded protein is CTSSPGLKGTDTQYF.

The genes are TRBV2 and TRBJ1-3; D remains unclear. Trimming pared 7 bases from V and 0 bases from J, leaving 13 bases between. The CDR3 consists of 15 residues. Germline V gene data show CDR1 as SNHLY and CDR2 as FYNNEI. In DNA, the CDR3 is TGTGCCAGCACCCCGGGAATGAGCTCTGGAAACACCATATATTTT. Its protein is CASTPGMSSGNTIYF.